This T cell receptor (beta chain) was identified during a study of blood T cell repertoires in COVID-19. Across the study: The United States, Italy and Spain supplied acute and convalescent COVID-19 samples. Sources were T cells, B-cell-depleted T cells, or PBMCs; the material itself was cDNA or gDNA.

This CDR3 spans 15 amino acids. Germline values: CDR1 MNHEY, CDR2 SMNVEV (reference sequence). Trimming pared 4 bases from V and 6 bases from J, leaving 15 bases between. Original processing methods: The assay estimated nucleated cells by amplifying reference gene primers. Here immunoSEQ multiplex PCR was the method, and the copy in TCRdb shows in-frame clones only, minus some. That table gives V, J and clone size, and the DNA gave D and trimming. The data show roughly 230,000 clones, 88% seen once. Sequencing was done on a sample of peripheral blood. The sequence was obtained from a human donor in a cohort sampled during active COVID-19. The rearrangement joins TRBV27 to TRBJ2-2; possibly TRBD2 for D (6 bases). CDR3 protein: CASSSLTSLSGELFF. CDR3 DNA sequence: TGTGCCAGCAGTTCCCTGACTAGTCTCTCCGGGGAGCTGTTTTTT.